The present T cell receptor beta chain was sequenced within a study of T-cell memory formation after mild COVID-19. On the study more broadly: In these data, TCR clusters were largely donor specific. General observations from the study: Contracting clones from day 15 to 85 showed balanced CD4/CD8; later expanders favored CD4+.

CDR3 size: 14 residues. Looked up from germline, CDR1 is KGHDR and CDR2 is SFDVKD. The V and J ends lost 7 bases and 2 bases respectively, with 11 bases between them. Using constant-segment primers, 5'RACE produced TCR alpha and TCR beta cDNA libraries carrying sample barcodes and UMIs. TCRdb processed the 5' RACE reads anew with MiXCR; each CDR3 protein has one entry. The sample lists around 390,000 distinct CDR3 sequences, about 15% occurring once. In this sample, this clonotype turned up a few times. Its antigen remains unidentified. Sequenced input: PBMCs or a T cell subset sorted from them (not recorded which). V gene TRBV24-1 combines with J gene TRBJ1-3, with a weak D call TRBD1 (5 bases). This clonotype originated in a man aged 18 to 29 who had mild COVID-19 (a few samples of this study predate the infection). Cell type and time point are not known. The DNA for the CDR3 is TGTGCCACCAGACGACGGGACGCTGGAAACACCATATATTTT. Translation gives CATRRRDAGNTIYF.